This entry lists 10 T cell receptor beta chains sequenced from one sample in a study of blood T cell repertoires in COVID-19. Using immunoSEQ multiplex PCR, the repertoire was profiled, and TCRdb retains in-frame clones only, with some absent. The sample contains about 94,000 clones, 80% of which appear only once. Sequencing was performed on peripheral blood. The source is a human donor in a cohort sampled during active COVID-19.

This clone was observed once. This chain uses TRBV10-3 with TRBJ2-3; D not resolved. Trimming cost V 6 bases and J 3 bases, with 10 bases left between them. CDR1 is ENHRY, CDR2 SYGVKD, per germline. The CDR3 spans 13 residues. CDR3 sequence (DNA): TGTGCCATCAGCACCGAGGCGACAGATACGCAGTATTTT. It encodes CAISTEATDTQYF.

The rearrangement joins TRBV7-9 to TRBJ1-1; possible D gene TRBD1, 5 bases. CDR3 size: 17 residues. V was trimmed by 1 base and J by 4 bases, leaving 19 bases between them. The germline gives CDR1 SEHNR, CDR2 FQNEAQ (reference sequence). The CDR3 spells CASSLGRGGVVVTEAFF. As DNA, the CDR3 is TGTGCCAGCAGCTTAGGGCGCGGGGGGGTAGTTGTCACTGAAGCTTTCTTT.

The J gene is TRBJ2-3, the V gene TRBV9, with D perhaps matching TRBD2 (7 bases). Germline V lookup: CDR1 SGDLS, CDR2 YYNGEE. This CDR3 spans 17 amino acids. The V gene lost 4 bases and the J gene lost 4 bases, with 22 bases spanning the gap. In nucleotides, the CDR3 is TGTGCCAGCAGCCAACTAGCGCAGGGGAGGGGACCAGATACGCAGTATTTT. It translates to CASSQLAQGRGPDTQYF.

The V call is TRBV27, the J call TRBJ2-7; 7 nucleotides match TRBD1. Germline V lookup: CDR1 MNHEY, CDR2 SMNVEV (reference sequence). This CDR3 spans 13 amino acids. Trimming at V came to 5 bases and at J to 9 bases, leaving 10 bases not matched to a gene. The CDR3 bases are TGTGCCAGCAGTACCTACAGGGGACCGCGGCAGTACTTC. Translated, it gives CASSTYRGPRQYF.

V gene TRBV7-2 combines with J gene TRBJ2-6; 9 nucleotides match TRBD1. This CDR3 has 16 amino acids. Per germline, CDR1 SGHTA and CDR2 FQGNSA. Unmatched junction bases numbered 1, after V lost 2 bases and J lost 2 bases. The CDR3: CASSLRTGAGANVLTF. In DNA form, the CDR3 reads TGTGCCAGCAGCTTAAGGACAGGGGCTGGGGCCAACGTCCTGACTTTC.

The chain combines TRBV5-1 with TRBJ1-2; 9 bases fit TRBD1. The CDR3 totals 17 residues. Losses at the gene ends were 2 bases for V and 1 base for J; bases not matched to a gene: 9. Germline CDR1 reads SGHRS; CDR2 reads YFSETQ. The CDR3 spells CASSFAGTGQLNYGYTF. Here the CDR3 DNA reads TGCGCCAGCAGCTTTGCTGGGACAGGGCAACTTAACTATGGCTACACCTTC.

The chain carries TRBV5-1 and TRBJ1-5; TRBD1 aligns across 7 bases. V shed 3 bases, J shed 9 bases, and the junction held 6 bases outside the gene matches. The CDR3 contains 13 residues. CDR1 and CDR2 from the germline V gene are SGHRS and YFSETQ. The CDR3 coding sequence is TGCGCCAGCAGCTACAGGGGTCAAGGGCCCCAGCATTTT. Residues: CASSYRGQGPQHF.

The V and J genes are TRBV6-1 and TRBJ2-7, with 8 bases identical to TRBD1. Losses at the gene ends were 2 bases for V and 4 bases for J; bases not matched to a gene: 10. The CDR3 runs to 16 residues. In germline, CDR1 is MNHNS, CDR2 SASEGT. The CDR3 nucleotides are TGTGCCAGCAGTGAACCTTCGAGACAGGGGAATTACGAGCAGTACTTC. It yields the protein CASSEPSRQGNYEQYF.

The chain couples TRBV5-5 to TRBJ2-7; D unresolved. The CDR3 has 12 residues. In germline, CDR1 is SGHKS, CDR2 YYEKEE (reference sequence). Trimming cost V 6 bases and J 9 bases, with 16 bases left between them. In DNA form, the CDR3 reads TGTGCCAGCAACCATCCCCGAGAGTCGCAGTACTTC. Encoded protein: CASNHPRESQYF.

This chain joins TRBV2 and TRBJ2-3, with TRBD2 matching 9 bases. The V and J ends lost 5 bases and 4 bases, in that order; junction bases with no gene match: 7. This CDR3 region has 15 residues. From germline, CDR1 is SNHLY and CDR2 FYNNEI. CDR3 bases: TGTGCCAGCAGTCAAAATAGCGGGAGCGCAGATACGCAGTATTTT. As protein: CASSQNSGSADTQYF.